This T cell receptor beta chain came from a study of metastatic and nonmetastatic thyroid tumors. Regarding the study as a whole: Versus benign nodules, malignant thyroid tumors reportedly had significantly higher TCR beta diversity, in blood and tumor.

The table lists this clone with many counts. Its antigen is not identified. CDR1 is MGHRA, CDR2 YSYEKL, per germline. This CDR3 contains 16 residues. V lost 1 base and J lost 0, with 13 bases in between. Original data processing: A classifier of distant metastasis in papillary thyroid cancer was built from CDR3 differences (across clinicopathological groups). TCRdb re-called clones via MiXCR from the PCR reads. TCRdb's processing, not the authors' own work, is the source of the V and J calls. The data hold about 27,000 clones, with around a sixth observed a single time. Every patient was untreated before thyroid surgery.

The V and J genes are TRBV4-1 and TRBJ2-7, with D uncertain. The specimen was blood. The sequence derives from a male donor with papillary thyroid cancer or a benign thyroid nodule (not recorded which). Some clones in this sample may be carry-over from other donors' samples. CDR3 loop: CASSQGIYPSSYEQYF. The CDR3 DNA follows: TGCGCCAGCAGCCAAGGTATTTATCCTTCCTCCTACGAGCAGTACTTC.